Following are 18 T cell receptor beta chains from one sample sequenced in a study of shared clonotypes between healthy human individuals. The assay was immunoSEQ multiplex PCR, and TCRdb's table has in-frame clones only and misses some. The sample holds 1,400,000 or so clones, 98% seen once. The sequenced material came from naive CD4+ T cells sorted from blood. The sample's subset: CD45RA+ positively selected. The source is a man aged 25 to 45 in good health.

The chain recombines TRBV4-1 with TRBJ1-1; 9 nucleotides line up with TRBD1. The V segment lost 3 bases and the J segment 2 bases; nucleotides outside the gene matches: 13. The CDR3 spans 18 residues. CDR1 is MGHRA and CDR2 is YSYEKL in the germline V gene. CDR3 in DNA: TGCGCCAGCAGCCAGATTGGACAGGGGATAAGCGGAAACACTGAAGCTTTCTTT. Translation gives CASSQIGQGISGNTEAFF.

J is TRBJ2-1 and V is TRBV10-3; weak D call: TRBD1 (8 bases). Germline CDR1 reads ENHRY; CDR2 reads SYGVKD. CDR3 length: 16 residues. The V and J ends lost 10 bases and 10 bases respectively, with 29 bases between them. The CDR3 region is CATRGGGTGEYSEQFF. The CDR3 DNA follows: TGTGCCACGAGGGGGGGCGGGACAGGTGAATACAGCGAGCAGTTCTTC.

The chain is built from TRBV5-4 and TRBJ2-7; tentative D call: TRBD2 (5 bases). The V gene lost 4 bases and the J gene lost 0 bases, with 11 bases spanning the gap. This CDR3 comprises 14 residues. CDR1 and CDR2 (germline): SGHNT, YYREEE (reference sequence). DNA of the CDR3: TGTGCCAGCAGCCCCCGCCGGGACTCCTACGAGCAGTACTTC. Amino acid sequence: CASSPRRDSYEQYF.

V gene TRBV25-1 combines with J gene TRBJ2-3, with a weak D call TRBD2 (6 bases). Germline V gene data show CDR1 as MGHDK and CDR2 as SYGVNS. V was cut by 2 bases and J by 4 bases, with 13 bases left in between. The CDR3 has 15 residues. The DNA of the CDR3 is TGTGCCAGCAGTGAAAATTCCGGGAGTCCAGATACGCAGTATTTT. It encodes CASSENSGSPDTQYF.

This clone was detected only once. This chain links TRBV7-2 with TRBJ2-1; 11 nucleotides match TRBD2. The length of the CDR3 is 12 residues. The V and J ends lost 5 bases and 12 bases, in that order; junction bases with no gene match: 3. Germline V gives CDR1 SGHTA, CDR2 FQGNSA. CDR3 residues: CASSPGLAGQFF. CDR3 coding DNA: TGTGCCAGCAGCCCCGGACTAGCGGGGCAGTTCTTC.

The chain carries TRBV9 and TRBJ1-3, with no clear D. Germline CDR1 is SGDLS and CDR2 is YYNGEE. This CDR3 has 13 amino acids. V was clipped by 2 bases and J by 4 bases, with 7 bases between them. The CDR3, as DNA: TGTGCCAGCAGCGTTAATTTAGGAAACACCATATATTTT. Protein sequence: CASSVNLGNTIYF.

V is TRBV7-6 and J is TRBJ2-2; 14 bases match TRBD2. V was pared by 1 base and J by 8 bases, with 3 bases of the junction left unmatched. This CDR3 has 16 residues. CDR1 and CDR2 (germline): SGHVS, FNYEAQ. The CDR3: CASSLGLAGGRGELFF. For the CDR3, the DNA is TGTGCCAGCAGCTTAGGACTAGCGGGAGGGCGAGGGGAGCTGTTTTTT.

The chain links TRBV16 to TRBJ1-5, with D possibly matching TRBD1 (6 bases). CDR1 and CDR2 (germline): KGHSY, FQNENV. V gave up 2 bases and J gave up 0 bases, with 8 bases separating them. CDR3 length: 15 residues. This CDR3 reads CASSQRGYSNQPQHF. The CDR3 coding sequence is TGTGCCAGCAGCCAAAGGGGGTATAGCAATCAGCCCCAGCATTTT.

The chain combines TRBV5-5 with TRBJ1-3; D is unclear. Germline V gives CDR1 SGHKS, CDR2 YYEKEE (reference sequence). Deletions cut 3 bases from V and 0 bases from J, with 10 bases between. The CDR3 is 15 amino acids. The DNA for the CDR3 is TGTGCCAGCAGCTCCGTGGGAAGCTCTGGAAACACCATATATTTT. It is translated as CASSSVGSSGNTIYF.

The chain links TRBV27 to TRBJ2-7; a possible D gene is TRBD2 (5 bases). The V gene lost 2 bases and the J gene lost 4 bases, with 9 bases spanning the gap. Germline V lookup: CDR1 MNHEY, CDR2 SMNVEV (reference sequence). The CDR3 length is 13 residues. CDR3 nucleotides: TGTGCCAGCAGTTTAGTATCGGGGTACGAGCAGTACTTC. This sequence encodes CASSLVSGYEQYF.

V usage is TRBV6-1 and J usage is TRBJ1-5, with 8 positions matching TRBD1. The CDR3 covers 15 residues. Per the germline V gene, CDR1 is MNHNS and CDR2 is SASEGT. Germline trimming cut 7 bases from V and 7 bases from J; bases unmatched to any gene: 12. The CDR3 protein is CASTLTGDLGQPQHF. The CDR3 nucleotides are TGTGCCAGCACCTTGACAGGGGATCTGGGACAGCCCCAGCATTTT.

V usage is TRBV5-1 and J usage is TRBJ2-7; 9 bases agree with TRBD1. Germline CDR1 SGHRS, CDR2 YFSETQ. The CDR3 covers 13 residues. Trimming took 1 base from V and 5 from J; bases not matched to a gene: 1. CDR3: CASSLNRGHEQYF. In nucleotides, the CDR3 is TGCGCCAGCAGCTTGAACAGGGGGCACGAGCAGTACTTC.

V usage is TRBV6-4 and J usage is TRBJ2-7; the match to TRBD2 covers 7 bases. Germline V lookup: CDR1 MRHNA, CDR2 SNTAGT. CDR3 size: 16 residues. V was pared by 4 bases and J by 2 bases, with 11 bases of the junction left unmatched. The CDR3 DNA reads as TGTGCCAGCAGTGGAGTTGGGACTACAAAACCCTACGAGCAGTACTTC. Translating it yields CASSGVGTTKPYEQYF.

This clone was recorded only once. CDR3 region: CASSSVGATEAFF. For the CDR3, the DNA is TGCGCCAGCAGCTCGGTAGGTGCAACTGAAGCTTTCTTT. The chain employs TRBV5-1 and TRBJ1-1; D gene ambiguous. Germline V gene sequence: CDR1 SGHRS, CDR2 YFSETQ. Trimming left V 3 bases short and J 5 bases short, with 11 bases between. The CDR3 covers 13 residues.

V gene TRBV19 combines with J gene TRBJ2-3, with TRBD1 identical over 9 bases. The ends lost 6 bases at V and 3 bases at J; junction bases unmatched: 1. The CDR3 is made up of 13 amino acids. Per germline, CDR1 LNHDA and CDR2 SQIVND (reference sequence). DNA of the CDR3: TGTGCCAGTAGACAGGGGGCTACAGATACGCAGTATTTT. Translation gives CASRQGATDTQYF. Together with reference TRBV19 and TRBJ2-3, the CDR3 gives the full variable domain: DGGITQSPKYLFRKEGQNVTLSCEQNLNHDAMYWYRQDPGQGLRLIYYSQIVNDFQKGDIAEGYSVSREKKESFPLTVTSAQKNPTAFYLCASRQGATDTQYFGPGTRLTVL.

The chain links TRBV7-2 to TRBJ2-7; 7 nucleotides match TRBD1. The CDR3 spans 14 residues. The germline V gene has CDR1 SGHTA and CDR2 FQGNSA. V lost 5 bases, J lost 4 bases, and 8 bases stayed unmatched. Here the CDR3 reads CASSPAQDRYEQYF. Written as DNA, the CDR3 is TGTGCCAGCAGCCCCGCCCAGGACAGGTACGAGCAGTACTTC.

The chain uses TRBV11-1 and TRBJ2-7; 7 bases align to TRBD2. With 6 bases clipped from V and 1 base from J, the junction kept 9 bases outside the gene matches. CDR3 size: 15 residues. In germline, CDR1 is SGHAT, CDR2 FQDESV (reference sequence). The CDR3 nucleotides read TGTGCCAGCAGTCTCCTGGGGGAGGGATCCTACGAGCAGTACTTC. Residues: CASSLLGEGSYEQYF.

The chain links TRBV7-9 to TRBJ2-7; 7 nucleotides agree with TRBD2. V was pared by 1 base and J by 6 bases, with 3 bases of the junction left unmatched. The CDR3 contains 13 residues. Germline V CDR1 and CDR2: SEHNR, FQNEAQ (reference sequence). The CDR3 protein is CASSLDSGGEQYF. CDR3 in DNA: TGTGCCAGCAGCTTAGATTCGGGAGGCGAGCAGTACTTC.